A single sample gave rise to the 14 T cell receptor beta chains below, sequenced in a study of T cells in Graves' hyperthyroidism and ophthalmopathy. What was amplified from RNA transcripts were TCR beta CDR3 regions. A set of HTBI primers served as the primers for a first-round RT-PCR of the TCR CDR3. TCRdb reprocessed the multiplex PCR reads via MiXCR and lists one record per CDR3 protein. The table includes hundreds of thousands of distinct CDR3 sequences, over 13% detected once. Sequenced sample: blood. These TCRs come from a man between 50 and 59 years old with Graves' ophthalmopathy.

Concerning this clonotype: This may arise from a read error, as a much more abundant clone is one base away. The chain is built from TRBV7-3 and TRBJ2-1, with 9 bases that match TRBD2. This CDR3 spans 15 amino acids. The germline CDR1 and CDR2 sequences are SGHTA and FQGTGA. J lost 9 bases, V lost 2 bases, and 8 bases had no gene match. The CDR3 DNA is TGTGCCAGCAGCTTAGGGACTAGCTGGAGGGCTGAGCAGTTCTTC. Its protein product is CASSLGTSWRAEQFF.

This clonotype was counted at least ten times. The CDR3 nucleotides are TGTGCCAGCAGCTTAGACAGTTATGAAGCTTTCTTT. Its translation is CASSLDSYEAFF. The V call is TRBV11-2, the J call TRBJ1-1; D is ambiguous. Germline CDR1 is SGHAT and CDR2 is FQNNGV. The CDR3 sequence is 12 residues long. V was shortened by 0 bases and J by 7 bases, with 6 bases between the two germline ends. The complete variable domain, with remaining parts taken from reference TRBV11-2 and TRBJ1-1, reads EAGVAQSPRYKIIEKRQSVAFWCNPISGHATLYWYQQILGQGPKLLIQFQNNGVVDDSQLPKDRFSAERLKGVDSTLKIQPAKLEDSAVYLCASSLDSYEAFFGQGTRLTVV.

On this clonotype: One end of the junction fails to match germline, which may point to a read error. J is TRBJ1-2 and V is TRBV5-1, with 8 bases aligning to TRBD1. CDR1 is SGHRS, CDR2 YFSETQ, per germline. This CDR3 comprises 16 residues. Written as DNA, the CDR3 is TGTGCCAGCAGCTTGGTTCGGCAGGGGGCAAACTATGGCTACACCTTC. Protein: CASSLVRQGANYGYTF.

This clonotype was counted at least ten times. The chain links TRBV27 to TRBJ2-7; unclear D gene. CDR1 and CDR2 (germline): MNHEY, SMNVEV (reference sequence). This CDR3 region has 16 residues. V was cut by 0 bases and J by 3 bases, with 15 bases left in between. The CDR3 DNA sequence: TGTGCCAGCAGTTTATCGGGTGTCCTGGTTAGCTACGAGCAGTACTTC. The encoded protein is CASSLSGVLVSYEQYF.

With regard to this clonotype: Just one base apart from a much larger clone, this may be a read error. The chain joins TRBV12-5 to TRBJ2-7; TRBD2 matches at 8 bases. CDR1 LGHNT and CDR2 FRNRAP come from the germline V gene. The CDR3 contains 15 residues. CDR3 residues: CTSGLVERGPYEQYF. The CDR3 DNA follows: TGTACTAGTGGTTTGGTGGAGCGGGGGCCCTACGAGCAGTACTTC.

The CDR3 DNA sequence: TGTGCCAGCAACCCCGGGACAGGGAGCTCTGGTGAGCAGTACTTC. This translates into CASNPGTGSSGEQYF. This rearrangement joins TRBV7-9 to TRBJ2-7; TRBD1 agrees at 9 bases. V lost 7 bases, J lost 7 bases, and 14 bases stayed unmatched. The CDR3 has 15 amino acids. Germline V lookup: CDR1 SEHNR, CDR2 FQNEAQ (reference sequence).

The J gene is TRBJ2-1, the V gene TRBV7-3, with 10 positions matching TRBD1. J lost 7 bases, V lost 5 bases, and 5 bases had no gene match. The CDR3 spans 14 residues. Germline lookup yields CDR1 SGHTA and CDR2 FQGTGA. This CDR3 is CASSAGTGVNEQFF. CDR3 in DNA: TGTGCCAGCAGCGCCGGGACAGGGGTGAATGAGCAGTTCTTC.

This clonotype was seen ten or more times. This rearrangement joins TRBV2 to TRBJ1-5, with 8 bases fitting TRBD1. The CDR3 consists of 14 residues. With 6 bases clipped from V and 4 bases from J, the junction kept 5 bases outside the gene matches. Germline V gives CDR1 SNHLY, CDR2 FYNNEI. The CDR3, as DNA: TGTGCCAGCAGCCAGGGACAGGCGAATCAGCCCCAGCATTTT. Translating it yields CASSQGQANQPQHF.

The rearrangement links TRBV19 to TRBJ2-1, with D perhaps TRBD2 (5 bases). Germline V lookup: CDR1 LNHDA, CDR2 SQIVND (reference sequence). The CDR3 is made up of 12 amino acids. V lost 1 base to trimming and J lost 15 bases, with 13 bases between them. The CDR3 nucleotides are TGTGCCAGTAGTATAGGCCCTCGCGGGCCGTTCTTC. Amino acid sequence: CASSIGPRGPFF.

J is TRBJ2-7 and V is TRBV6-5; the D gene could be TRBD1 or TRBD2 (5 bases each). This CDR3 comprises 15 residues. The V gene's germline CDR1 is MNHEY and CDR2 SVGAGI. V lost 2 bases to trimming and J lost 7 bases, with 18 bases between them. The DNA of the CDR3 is TGTGCCAGCAGTTACGGGACCATGCTTACGGTGGAGCAGTACTTC. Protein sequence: CASSYGTMLTVEQYF.

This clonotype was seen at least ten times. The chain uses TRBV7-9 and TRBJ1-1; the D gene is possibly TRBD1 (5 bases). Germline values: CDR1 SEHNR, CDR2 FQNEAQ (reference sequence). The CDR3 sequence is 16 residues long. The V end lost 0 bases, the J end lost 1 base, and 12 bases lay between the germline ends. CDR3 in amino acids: CASSLAGVLGNTEAFF. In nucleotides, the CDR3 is TGTGCCAGCAGCTTAGCAGGGGTTTTAGGGAACACTGAAGCTTTCTTT.

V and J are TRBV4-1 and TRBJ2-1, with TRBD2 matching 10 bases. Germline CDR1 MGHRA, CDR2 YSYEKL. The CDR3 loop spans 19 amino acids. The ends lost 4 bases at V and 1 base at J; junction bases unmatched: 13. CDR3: CASSRRGASGSLSYNEQFF. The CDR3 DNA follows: TGCGCCAGCAGCCGGAGAGGGGCTAGCGGGAGTTTGTCCTACAATGAGCAGTTCTTC.

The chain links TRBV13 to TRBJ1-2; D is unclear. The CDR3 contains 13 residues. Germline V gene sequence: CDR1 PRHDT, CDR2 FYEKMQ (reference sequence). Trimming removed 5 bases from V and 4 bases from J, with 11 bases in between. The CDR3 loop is CASSLDGRYGYTF. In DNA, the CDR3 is TGTGCCAGCAGCCTGGACGGACGCTATGGCTACACCTTC.

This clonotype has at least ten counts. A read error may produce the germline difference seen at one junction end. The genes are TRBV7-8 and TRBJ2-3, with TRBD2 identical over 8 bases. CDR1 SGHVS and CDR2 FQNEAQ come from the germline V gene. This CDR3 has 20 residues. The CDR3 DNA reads TGTGCCAGCAGCCGACTGGTAGGGCAGTCCCTAAGCGGGAGCACGGATACGCAGTATTTT. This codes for CASSRLVGQSLSGSTDTQYF.